This TCR beta chain was captured by sequencing in a study of cytomegalovirus exposure and HLA in healthy donors. In regard to this clone: Its antigen is not identified.

Study conclusions and caveats: Prior analysis indicated that the majority of TCR beta V segments exhibited productivity approximately 87% or approximately 30% of the time.

In the PCR, 60 Vbeta and 13 Jbeta primers were used. How the authors handled the data: About 11 million of the 80 million or so unique TCR beta chains counted in a later analysis were shared. Repertoires were generated with immunoSEQ multiplex PCR, while TCRdb's copy carries only in-frame clones and drops some. The V and J calls and the clone size are those of that table, but D and trimming were determined from the DNA. The sample includes some 200,000 clones, roughly 80% of them seen just once. This CDR3 contains 14 residues. Germline loops: CDR1 SNHLY, CDR2 FYNNEI. V shed 7 bases and J shed 6 bases, with 19 bases lying between them.

The rearrangement uses TRBV2 and TRBJ2-7, with D tentatively TRBD1 (6 bases). The TCR was taken from a woman in her twenties or thirties in good health and CMV-seronegative. The source material was PBMCs. In DNA form, the CDR3 reads TGTGCCAGCAATTCGATGGGAAGGGGGAGCGAGCAGTACTTC. Amino acid sequence: CASNSMGRGSEQYF.